Following are 24 T cell receptor beta chains from one sample sequenced in a study of CD4+ T cells in melanoma. Only in-frame clones appear in the TCRdb table, and some are missing; sequencing was by immunoSEQ multiplex PCR. This sample has 45,000 or so clones; roughly nine tenths occur once, and the top ten carry about an eighth. Sample: peripheral blood. These receptors all stem from a human donor with melanoma.

In its sample, this clone was seen a few times. This chain connects TRBV4-2 to TRBJ1-2, with a possible D match to TRBD1 (6 bases). Germline V gene data show CDR1 as LGHNA and CDR2 as YNFKEQ. This CDR3 has 13 residues. Deletions cut 4 bases from V and 4 bases from J, with 10 bases between. CDR3 coding DNA: TGTGCCAGCAGCCCTCGAGGGGGCTATGGCTACACCTTC. Translated, it gives CASSPRGGYGYTF.

The chain links TRBV9 to TRBJ1-1; no reliable D call. V was shortened by 6 bases and J by 4 bases, with 22 bases between the two germline ends. Germline CDR1 and CDR2: SGDLS and YYNGEE. The CDR3 extends over 16 amino acids. CDR3: CASTPEGDPSGTEAFF. The CDR3 bases are TGTGCCAGCACCCCTGAGGGAGACCCTTCTGGCACTGAAGCTTTCTTT.

The chain couples TRBV5-6 to TRBJ2-3, with D uncertain. Germline CDR1 SGHDT, CDR2 YYEEEE. The CDR3 has 15 amino acids. Trimming stripped 3 bases from V and 0 bases from J, with 11 bases between. As DNA, the CDR3 is TGTGCCAGCAGCTCAACAAGCTATAGCACAGATACGCAGTATTTT. Residues: CASSSTSYSTDTQYF.

The gene calls are TRBV7-2 and TRBJ1-5; D not resolved. Trimming removed 1 base from V and 0 bases from J, with 10 bases in between. The germline V gene has CDR1 SGHTA and CDR2 FQGNSA. This CDR3 has 16 residues. The CDR3 loop is CASSLEHSYSNQPQHF. The DNA for the CDR3 is TGTGCCAGCAGCTTAGAACACTCCTATAGCAATCAGCCCCAGCATTTT.

J is TRBJ2-2 and V is TRBV28; 11 positions match TRBD1. The CDR3 totals 16 residues. V shed 7 bases, J shed 5 bases, and the junction held 9 bases outside the gene matches. Germline V gene data show CDR1 as MDHEN and CDR2 as SYDVKM. DNA of the CDR3: TGTGCCAGCACCCTCCGAGGGACAGGGGGAACCGGGGAGCTGTTTTTT. Translation gives CASTLRGTGGTGELFF. Supplemented by reference TRBV28 and TRBJ2-2, the full variable domain reads DVKVTQSSRYLVKRTGEKVFLECVQDMDHENMFWYRQDPGLGLRLIYFSYDVKMKEKGDIPEGYSVSREKKERFSLILESASTNQTSMYLCASTLRGTGGTGELFFGEGSRLTVL.

The chain couples TRBV4-2 to TRBJ1-4, with D maybe TRBD1 (6 bases). Germline CDR1 is LGHNA and CDR2 is YNFKEQ. V lost 4 bases and J 8 bases, leaving 17 bases between the germline ends. CDR3 length equals 15 residues. The CDR3: CASSPGGPTGEKLFF. The DNA for the CDR3 is TGTGCCAGCAGCCCCGGGGGGCCGACGGGGGAAAAACTGTTTTTT.

The chain couples TRBV6-6 to TRBJ1-2; D is perhaps TRBD1 (6 bases). Between the trimmed V and J ends, which lost 10 bases and 6 bases, there was a span of 15 bases. Germline CDR1 and CDR2: MNHNY and SVGAGI (reference sequence). The CDR3 is made up of 12 amino acids. The CDR3, as DNA: TGTGCCACCCTCCAGGGGAAAGATGGCTACACCTTC. It is translated as CATLQGKDGYTF.

V usage is TRBV4-1 and J usage is TRBJ1-6, with D maybe TRBD1 (5 bases). V was pared by 4 bases and J by 7 bases, with 11 bases between. Per germline, CDR1 MGHRA and CDR2 YSYEKL. CDR3 length: 14 amino acids. The CDR3 region has the DNA TGCGCCAGCAGCCCTCCGGGGGGAAATTCACCCCTCCACTTT. Translation: CASSPPGGNSPLHF.

The table lists this clone with a few counts. The rearrangement joins TRBV18 to TRBJ1-5; D is unresolved. The CDR3 length is 17 residues. The germline V gene encodes CDR1 KGHSH and CDR2 LQKENI. V lost 1 base to trimming and J lost 0 bases, with 13 bases between them. This CDR3 reads CASSPQAPELSNQPQHF. The CDR3 bases are TGTGCCAGCTCACCACAGGCGCCTGAACTTAGCAATCAGCCCCAGCATTTT.

The V gene is TRBV9, the J gene TRBJ2-7, with no clear D. V shed 2 bases and J shed 0 bases, with 15 bases lying between them. CDR1 and CDR2 (germline): SGDLS, YYNGEE. CDR3 length: 16 residues. The CDR3 sequence is CASSVGRQRDSYEQYF. CDR3 nucleotide sequence: TGTGCCAGCAGCGTGGGTAGGCAGCGAGACTCCTACGAGCAGTACTTC.

This clone appeared a single time. The chain uses TRBV5-1 and TRBJ1-2, with 8 bases that match TRBD1. The CDR3 contains 14 residues. The V segment lost 3 bases and the J segment 4 bases; nucleotides outside the gene matches: 5. CDR1 and CDR2 from the germline V gene are SGHRS and YFSETQ. This CDR3 is CASSSGTGFYGYTF. The DNA of the CDR3 is TGCGCCAGCAGCTCCGGGACAGGATTCTATGGCTACACCTTC.

For the CDR3, the DNA is TGTGCCAGCAGCTTAGGAGTTTATAGCACGGCTGGGATTTCACCCCTCCACTTT. Translating it yields CASSLGVYSTAGISPLHF. The rearrangement links TRBV7-6 to TRBJ1-6; D is ambiguous. This CDR3 spans 18 amino acids. V lost 1 base and J 9 bases, leaving 22 bases between the germline ends. Per germline, CDR1 SGHVS and CDR2 FNYEAQ.

The chain recombines TRBV27 with TRBJ1-6; D gene unclear. The germline V gene has CDR1 MNHEY and CDR2 SMNVEV (reference sequence). The CDR3 is made up of 12 amino acids. Trimming left V 6 bases short and J 9 bases short, with 9 bases between. CDR3 nucleotide sequence: TGTGCCAGCAGGACGGGAATTTCACCCCTCCACTTT. It specifies CASRTGISPLHF.

CDR3 loop: CASRGTGRTEAFF. CDR3 coding DNA: TGTGCCAGCAGGGGGACAGGGAGGACTGAAGCTTTCTTT. V gene TRBV28 combines with J gene TRBJ1-1; TRBD1 aligns across 9 bases. Losses at the gene ends were 6 bases for V and 5 bases for J; bases not matched to a gene: 4. Germline V gene data show CDR1 as MDHEN and CDR2 as SYDVKM. The length of the CDR3 is 13 residues.

V is TRBV27 and J is TRBJ1-5; the D gene is possibly TRBD1 (5 bases). The CDR3 totals 14 residues. V was pared by 4 bases and J by 7 bases, with 14 bases between. Germline CDR1 is MNHEY and CDR2 is SMNVEV (reference sequence). The chain's CDR3 is CASSSRGGGQPQHF. CDR3 nucleotides: TGTGCCAGCAGTTCCCGGGGGGGAGGCCAGCCCCAGCATTTT.

The CDR3 nucleotides read TGTGCCACCAGCGGATGGGGACAGGAGTTCGATACGCAGTATTTT. This gives the protein CATSGWGQEFDTQYF. V and J are TRBV15 and TRBJ2-3, with TRBD1 matching 8 bases. CDR3 length: 15 residues. In germline, CDR1 is LNHNV, CDR2 YYDKDF (reference sequence). With V trimmed by 5 bases and J by 6 bases, 10 bases remained unmatched.

J is TRBJ2-7 and V is TRBV6-5, with D unclear. V gave up 10 bases and J gave up 6 bases, with 22 bases separating them. The V gene's germline CDR1 is MNHEY and CDR2 SVGAGI. The CDR3 loop spans 14 amino acids. CDR3 sequence (DNA): TGTGCCACCCGCGGCACAACCCCCCGGCTCGAGCAGTACTTC. Encoded protein: CATRGTTPRLEQYF.

The rearrangement links TRBV4-1 to TRBJ1-1; D remains ambiguous. The germline CDR1 and CDR2 sequences are MGHRA and YSYEKL. CDR3 length: 15 residues. Trimming removed 0 bases from V and 4 bases from J, with 12 bases in between. CDR3: CASSQDEGWSTEAFF. In nucleotides, the CDR3 is TGCGCCAGCAGCCAAGACGAGGGTTGGAGCACTGAAGCTTTCTTT.

This sequence joins TRBV10-3 and TRBJ2-1, with D possibly TRBD1 on 5 matching bases. This CDR3 contains 13 residues. Per germline, CDR1 ENHRY and CDR2 SYGVKD. V was pared by 3 bases and J by 8 bases, with 11 bases between. The CDR3 DNA is TGTGCCATCAGTGACTACAGGTCCTATGAGCAGTTCTTC. As protein: CAISDYRSYEQFF.

V is TRBV7-2 and J is TRBJ1-5; D gene uncertain. V was clipped by 1 base and J by 7 bases, with 14 bases between them. Germline-derived CDR1 and CDR2 are SGHTA and FQGNSA. CDR3 size: 15 residues. The CDR3 loop reads CASSLGGRENQPQHF. CDR3 sequence (DNA): TGTGCCAGCAGCTTAGGCGGTAGGGAAAACCAGCCCCAGCATTTT. Full variable domain (remainder filled in from reference TRBV7-2 and TRBJ1-5): GAGVSQSPSNKVTEKGKDVELRCDPISGHTALYWYRQSLGQGLEFLIYFQGNSAPDKSGLPSDRFSAERTGGSVSTLTIQRTQQEDSAVYLCASSLGGRENQPQHFGDGTRLSIL.

V gene TRBV7-2 combines with J gene TRBJ2-5, with 7 positions matching TRBD2. CDR3 length: 16 amino acids. Germline V lookup: CDR1 SGHTA, CDR2 FQGNSA. V trimming: 5 bases; J trimming: 0 bases; junction bases outside the gene matches: 9. The CDR3 reads CASSRSARGYQETQYF. CDR3 DNA: TGTGCCAGCAGCCGGAGTGCGCGGGGGTACCAAGAGACCCAGTACTTC. Using reference TRBV7-2 and TRBJ2-5 for the parts outside the CDR3, the full variable domain is GAGVSQSPSNKVTEKGKDVELRCDPISGHTALYWYRQSLGQGLEFLIYFQGNSAPDKSGLPSDRFSAERTGGSVSTLTIQRTQQEDSAVYLCASSRSARGYQETQYFGPGTRLLVL.

Details on this clone: A read error may account for a junction end that differs from germline. The J gene is TRBJ1-1, the V gene TRBV7-8; 7 bases match TRBD1. The CDR3 contains 16 residues. CDR1 is SGHVS, CDR2 FQNEAQ, per germline. The DNA of the CDR3 is TGTGCCGGCAGTCGACAGGGATTTAGTTCGGGCACTGAAGCTTTCTTT. Its translation: CAGSRQGFSSGTEAFF.

For the CDR3, the DNA is TGTGCCAGCAGCCCGGCCTACCGGGGAGCGGAGCAGTACTTC. Translation gives CASSPAYRGAEQYF. The V and J genes are TRBV9 and TRBJ2-5; D possibly corresponds to TRBD2 (5 bases). The CDR3 has 14 amino acids. Trimming cost V 4 bases and J 11 bases, with 21 bases left between them. Germline values: CDR1 SGDLS, CDR2 YYNGEE.

The chain combines TRBV9 with TRBJ1-2, with D perhaps TRBD1 (5 bases). Germline CDR1 SGDLS, CDR2 YYNGEE. This CDR3 has 14 amino acids. V lost 0 bases and J 5 bases, leaving 11 bases between the germline ends. CDR3 residues: CASSVEIGEYGYTF. In nucleotides, the CDR3 is TGTGCCAGCAGCGTAGAAATAGGGGAGTATGGCTACACCTTC.